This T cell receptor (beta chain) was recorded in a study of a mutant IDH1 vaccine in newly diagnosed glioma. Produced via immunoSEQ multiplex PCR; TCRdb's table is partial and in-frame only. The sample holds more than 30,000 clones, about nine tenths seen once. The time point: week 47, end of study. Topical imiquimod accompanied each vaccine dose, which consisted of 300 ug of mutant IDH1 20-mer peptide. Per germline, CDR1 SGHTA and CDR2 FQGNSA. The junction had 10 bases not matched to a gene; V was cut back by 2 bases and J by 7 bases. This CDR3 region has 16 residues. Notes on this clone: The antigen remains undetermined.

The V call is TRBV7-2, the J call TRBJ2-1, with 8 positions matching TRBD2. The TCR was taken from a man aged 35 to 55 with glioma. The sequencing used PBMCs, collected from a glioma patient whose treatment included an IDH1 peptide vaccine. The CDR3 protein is CASSLKAVAGKNEQFF. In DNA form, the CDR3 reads TGTGCCAGCAGCTTAAAGGCGGTAGCGGGAAAAAATGAGCAGTTCTTC. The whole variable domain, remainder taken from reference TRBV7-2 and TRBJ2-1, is GAGVSQSPSNKVTEKGKDVELRCDPISGHTALYWYRQSLGQGLEFLIYFQGNSAPDKSGLPSDRFSAERTGGSVSTLTIQRTQQEDSAVYLCASSLKAVAGKNEQFFGPGTRLTVL.